This T cell receptor (beta chain) is from a study of CD8+ T cells in alopecia areata. Study-wide background: Twice a day, 5 to 10 mg of oral tofacitinib was administered to treated patients. Tofacitinib administration persisted for 6 to 18 months, succeeded by 6 months off drug. Regarding the study as a whole: Persistence during tofacitinib was seen for many expanded lesional clones in scalp and blood.

With V trimmed by 1 base and J by 6 bases, 4 bases remained unmatched. Per germline, CDR1 GTSNPN and CDR2 SVGIG (reference sequence). The CDR3 has 13 residues. Treatment in this sample: oral pan-JAK inhibitor, 5-10 mg twice daily. Sequencing used cDNA as its template, made by extracting RNA and reverse transcribing it. The method was immunoSEQ multiplex PCR; TCRdb's version includes in-frame clones alone and lacks a portion of them. The sample carries just under 65,000 clones, under 60% recorded once. As for this clone: Its antigen is still unknown.

The chain combines TRBV30 with TRBJ1-1; 8 bases match TRBD1. Sequenced here: CD8+ T cells sorted from blood, sampled at roughly week 36, from a patient treated with tofacitinib. The TCR originated in a human donor with alopecia areata. The CDR3 DNA reads as TGTGCCTGGAGTGCCTCAGGGGGCGCTGAAGCTTTCTTT. Amino acid sequence: CAWSASGGAEAFF.